These 10 T cell receptor beta chains share one sample of origin, sequenced in a study of blood T cell repertoires in COVID-19. Data came from immunoSEQ multiplex PCR; TCRdb stores just in-frame clones and leaves some out. The data hold about 110,000 clones, with around 83% observed a single time. The source material was peripheral blood. The receptors here all came from a man aged 65 to 79 with acute or convalescent COVID-19.

This clone has only one observation. The CDR3 DNA follows: TGCGCCAGCAGCGCAGGACAGTTCGGCTCCTACAATGAGCAGTTCTTC. As protein: CASSAGQFGSYNEQFF. The V gene is TRBV5-1, the J gene TRBJ2-1; weak D call: TRBD1 (6 bases). Germline-derived CDR1 and CDR2 are SGHRS and YFSETQ. The V end was cut by 4 bases, the J end by 0 bases, with 14 bases between. The CDR3 consists of 16 residues.

V and J are TRBV5-1 and TRBJ2-7, with 11 bases identical to TRBD1. Germline-derived CDR1 and CDR2 are SGHRS and YFSETQ. The CDR3 contains 15 residues. The V segment lost 4 bases and the J segment 4 bases; nucleotides outside the gene matches: 7. The CDR3: CASSGAGTGGYEQYF. For the CDR3, the DNA is TGCGCCAGCAGCGGGGCCGGGACAGGGGGTTACGAGCAGTACTTC.

This chain uses TRBV19 with TRBJ2-2, with D perhaps TRBD2 (7 bases). Per the germline V gene, CDR1 is LNHDA and CDR2 is SQIVND (reference sequence). V was clipped by 4 bases and J by 3 bases, with 12 bases between them. The CDR3 totals 15 residues. In DNA form, the CDR3 reads TGTGCCAGTAGTAAGGGGGGGCCGCACACCGGGGAGCTGTTTTTT. Translating it yields CASSKGGPHTGELFF.

This CDR3 is CASSQGTEGETQYF. The CDR3 DNA sequence: TGCGCCAGCAGCCAAGGGACAGAAGGCGAGACCCAGTACTTC. The gene calls are TRBV4-1 and TRBJ2-5, with D perhaps matching TRBD1 (6 bases). The V gene's germline CDR1 is MGHRA and CDR2 YSYEKL. This CDR3 region has 14 residues. V was clipped by 1 base and J by 5 bases, with 11 bases between them.

V is TRBV12-3 or TRBV12-4 and J is TRBJ1-1; perhaps TRBD1 as D (6 bases). The CDR3 runs 13 residues. The V gene lost 2 bases and the J gene lost 4 bases, with 8 bases spanning the gap. The CDR3 bases are TGTGCCAGCAGTTTAAACAGGGCCACTGAAGCTTTCTTT. It yields the protein CASSLNRATEAFF.

The chain carries TRBV30 and TRBJ1-5; unclear D gene. The V and J ends lost 1 base and 4 bases respectively, with 14 bases between them. The germline CDR1 and CDR2 sequences are GTSNPN and SVGIG (reference sequence). CDR3 length: 15 residues. The CDR3 sequence is CAWSGGGNSNQPQHF. The CDR3 DNA follows: TGTGCCTGGAGTGGGGGAGGGAATAGTAATCAGCCCCAGCATTTT.

The rearrangement uses TRBV5-1 and TRBJ1-2; 10 nucleotides agree with TRBD1. There are 15 residues in the CDR3. Germline V lookup: CDR1 SGHRS, CDR2 YFSETQ. V dropped 4 bases and J dropped 8; count of bases not matched to a gene: 11. This chain's CDR3 is CASSRTTGGSYGYTF. The CDR3 DNA reads as TGCGCCAGCAGCCGCACGACAGGGGGCTCGTACGGCTACACCTTC.

The V gene is TRBV5-6, the J gene TRBJ1-3; D gene uncertain. The CDR3 consists of 15 residues. The V end lost 0 bases, the J end lost 1 base, and 8 bases lay between the germline ends. The germline gives CDR1 SGHDT, CDR2 YYEEEE. The CDR3 loop reads CASSLDGESGNTIYF. The CDR3 DNA reads TGTGCCAGCAGCTTGGACGGGGAATCTGGAAACACCATATATTTT.

The chain couples TRBV5-1 to TRBJ1-2, with 10 nucleotides matching TRBD1. V lost 7 bases to trimming and J lost 8 bases; unmatched junction nucleotides: 5. The CDR3 length is 12 residues. Germline V lookup: CDR1 SGHRS, CDR2 YFSETQ. The CDR3 sequence is CASGTGEGGYTF. The CDR3 DNA sequence: TGCGCCAGCGGGACAGGGGAAGGAGGCTACACCTTC.

The chain uses TRBV5-1 and TRBJ2-7, with 9 bases lining up with TRBD2. Unmatched junction bases numbered 10, after V lost 0 bases and J lost 3 bases. The CDR3 consists of 17 residues. Germline lookup yields CDR1 SGHRS and CDR2 YFSETQ. In DNA form, the CDR3 reads TGCGCCAGCAGCTTGGTCCTAGCGGGGACTCCGAACTACGAGCAGTACTTC. Protein product: CASSLVLAGTPNYEQYF. Variable domain in full (rest from reference TRBV5-1 and TRBJ2-7): KAGVTQTPRYLIKTRGQQVTLSCSPISGHRSVSWYQQTPGQGLQFLFEYFSETQRNKGNFPGRFSGRQFSNSRSEMNVSTLELGDSALYLCASSLVLAGTPNYEQYFGPGTRLTVT.